The 21 T cell receptor beta chains below come from one sample, sequenced in a study of cytomegalovirus exposure and HLA in healthy donors. The PCR used 60 Vbeta and 13 Jbeta primers. Produced via immunoSEQ multiplex PCR; TCRdb's table is partial and in-frame only. There are about 150,000 clones in the sample; about 85% occur only once, and less than 2.5% lies in the top ten. The specimen sequenced was PBMCs. Receptors originate from a woman younger than 35 in good health and CMV-seronegative.

The V and J genes are TRBV7-3 and TRBJ2-3, with a weak D call TRBD1 (5 bases). Germline loops: CDR1 SGHTA, CDR2 FQGTGA. The CDR3 runs to 14 residues. V lost 8 bases and J 2 bases, leaving 14 bases between the germline ends. CDR3 DNA sequence: TGTGCCAGCTCCCGAGCAGGGTCCACAGATACGCAGTATTTT. Its translation: CASSRAGSTDTQYF.

The chain joins TRBV4-2 to TRBJ2-7, with D possibly being TRBD2 (7 bases). The CDR3 runs to 12 residues. Trimming removed 9 bases from V and 4 bases from J, with 13 bases in between. From germline, CDR1 is LGHNA and CDR2 YNFKEQ. CDR3 sequence reads: CASRGGSYEQYF. DNA for the CDR3: TGTGCCAGTAGGGGGGGATCTTACGAGCAGTACTTC.

This chain uses TRBV4-2 with TRBJ2-3; no definite D call. The V end was cut by 4 bases, the J end by 1 base, with 9 bases between. The CDR3 consists of 14 residues. The germline gives CDR1 LGHNA, CDR2 YNFKEQ. CDR3 in DNA: TGTGCCAGCAGCCTGACGGAGCGCACAGATACGCAGTATTTT. It specifies CASSLTERTDTQYF.

In DNA, the CDR3 is TGTGCCAGCAGCTTAGGGGGACTAGCGGGGGGCCTTTCCTACGAGCAGTACTTC. Its protein is CASSLGGLAGGLSYEQYF. This rearrangement joins TRBV7-6 to TRBJ2-7; 15 positions agree with TRBD2. This CDR3 is built from 18 residues. CDR1 is SGHVS, CDR2 FNYEAQ, per germline. V shed 1 base and J 1 base; nucleotides not matched to a gene: 5.

There are a few counts of this clone. The genes are TRBV5-1 and TRBJ1-1; 10 bases line up with TRBD1. The CDR3 is 15 amino acids. V lost 0 bases to trimming and J lost 4 bases; unmatched junction nucleotides: 3. Germline assignment: CDR1 SGHRS and CDR2 YFSETQ. In DNA form, the CDR3 reads TGCGCCAGCAGCTTGGCCCGGGACAGGGGCACTGAAGCTTTCTTT. Translation: CASSLARDRGTEAFF.

This chain connects TRBV30 to TRBJ2-7, with 9 nucleotides matching TRBD2. Germline V gene sequence: CDR1 GTSNPN, CDR2 SVGIG (reference sequence). The CDR3 is made up of 13 amino acids. The V segment lost 8 bases and the J segment 4 bases; nucleotides outside the gene matches: 9. The CDR3 protein is CARSDSGRYEQYF. CDR3 in DNA: TGTGCCCGCTCGGACAGCGGGAGGTACGAGCAGTACTTC.

This clone has a handful of counts. The J gene is TRBJ2-7, the V gene TRBV28; D is uncertain. The CDR3 spans 14 residues. V gave up 5 bases and J gave up 5 bases, with 16 bases separating them. Germline CDR1 is MDHEN and CDR2 is SYDVKM. CDR3 protein: CASSNAAVPDEQYF. In DNA form, the CDR3 reads TGTGCCAGCAGTAATGCGGCGGTCCCAGACGAGCAGTACTTC.

J is TRBJ2-5 and V is TRBV5-5; D possibly corresponds to TRBD2 (5 bases). This CDR3 region has 14 residues. V was pared by 4 bases and J by 6 bases, with 16 bases between. Germline V lookup: CDR1 SGHKS, CDR2 YYEKEE (reference sequence). The CDR3 loop is CASSVGLLVQTQYF. Here the CDR3 DNA reads TGTGCCAGCAGCGTCGGACTTCTGGTACAGACCCAGTACTTC. The full variable domain, its missing parts supplied by reference TRBV5-5 and TRBJ2-5, is DAGVTQSPTHLIKTRGQQVTLRCSPISGHKSVSWYQQVLGQGPQFIFQYYEKEERGRGNFPDRFSARQFPNYSSELNVNALLLGDSALYLCASSVGLLVQTQYFGPGTRLLVL.

The gene calls are TRBV27 and TRBJ2-1; 9 nucleotides line up with TRBD2. CDR3 size: 18 residues. V was clipped by 5 bases and J by 5 bases; unmatched bases: 16. Per germline, CDR1 MNHEY and CDR2 SMNVEV (reference sequence). For the CDR3, the DNA is TGTGCCAGCAGTCTATTCCCCCTGGGTAGCGGGAGTGACAATGAGCAGTTCTTC. Encoded protein: CASSLFPLGSGSDNEQFF.

The chain has TRBV19 and TRBJ2-3; D is unclear. Trimming stripped 5 bases from V and 5 bases from J, with 8 bases between. The CDR3 runs to 12 residues. The germline V gene encodes CDR1 LNHDA and CDR2 SQIVND (reference sequence). The DNA for the CDR3 is TGTGCCAGTAGTCCGAGTAAAGATACGCAGTATTTT. Residues: CASSPSKDTQYF.

The chain links TRBV2 to TRBJ2-7; D may be TRBD1 (6 bases). This CDR3 has 14 amino acids. Trimming left V 4 bases short and J 1 base short, with 11 bases between. Per the germline V gene, CDR1 is SNHLY and CDR2 is FYNNEI. CDR3 sequence (DNA): TGTGCCAGCAGTGGTTTCCAGGGGTCCTACGAGCAGTACTTC. It is translated as CASSGFQGSYEQYF.

The chain is built from TRBV6-1 and TRBJ2-7; 8 nucleotides agree with TRBD2. From germline, CDR1 is MNHNS and CDR2 SASEGT. The length of the CDR3 is 15 residues. J was trimmed by 0 bases and V by 6 bases; bases with no gene match: 7. CDR3 coding DNA: TGTGCCAGCAGGAAAAGCGGGAGCACCTCCTACGAGCAGTACTTC. This codes for CASRKSGSTSYEQYF.

The chain carries TRBV6-6 and TRBJ2-7, with 8 bases lining up with TRBD2. CDR1 and CDR2 (germline): MNHNY, SVGAGI (reference sequence). The CDR3 sequence is 16 residues long. Unmatched junction bases numbered 9, after V lost 1 base and J lost 4 bases. The chain's CDR3 is CASSYYIGGAGYEQYF. CDR3 coding DNA: TGTGCCAGCAGTTACTATATCGGGGGGGCCGGGTACGAGCAGTACTTC.

The chain joins TRBV7-9 to TRBJ2-7; 8 bases match TRBD1. Germline assignment: CDR1 SEHNR and CDR2 FQNEAQ (reference sequence). This CDR3 spans 15 amino acids. With 1 base clipped from V and 2 bases from J, the junction kept 4 bases outside the gene matches. CDR3 DNA: TGTGCCAGCAGCTTAGTGGGCAGGGGGCCCTACGAGCAGTACTTC. Residues: CASSLVGRGPYEQYF.

The chain is built from TRBV13 and TRBJ2-2; maybe TRBD2 (5 bases). Germline CDR1 PRHDT, CDR2 FYEKMQ (reference sequence). V gave up 4 bases and J gave up 9 bases, with 21 bases separating them. The CDR3 is made up of 16 amino acids. CDR3 sequence reads: CASSWRGRARGWELFF. As DNA, the CDR3 is TGTGCCAGCAGCTGGAGAGGGCGGGCCAGAGGATGGGAGCTGTTTTTT.

A remark on this clone: At one boundary the junction diverges from the germline segment, which might be a read error. In the same sample, other DNA sequences code for this CDR3. This rearrangement joins TRBV28 to TRBJ2-7, with TRBD1 matching 8 bases. Per germline, CDR1 MDHEN and CDR2 SYDVKM. The CDR3 totals 16 residues. The CDR3, as DNA: TGTGCCAGCAGTCCCCCGGGACAGGTCCTCTCCTACGAGCAATACTTC. It codes for CASSPPGQVLSYEQYF.

The chain links TRBV9 to TRBJ2-3; the D is unclear. Trimming cost V 0 bases and J 0 bases, with 5 bases left between them. Germline CDR1 and CDR2: SGDLS and YYNGEE. The CDR3 runs to 14 residues. Written as DNA, the CDR3 is TGTGCCAGCAGCGTAGGGCACAGCACAGATACGCAGTATTTT. Translated, it gives CASSVGHSTDTQYF.

The rearrangement joins TRBV5-1 to TRBJ2-4; 11 nucleotides match TRBD1. The trim removed 0 bases at V and 2 bases at J, leaving 4 bases unmatched. This CDR3 is 17 amino acids long. Germline loops: CDR1 SGHRS, CDR2 YFSETQ. The DNA of the CDR3 is TGCGCCAGCAGCTTGGGGGGGACAGGGGGGACCAAAAACATTCAGTACTTC. It encodes CASSLGGTGGTKNIQYF.

The chain combines TRBV5-6 with TRBJ1-6; no reliable D call. This CDR3 comprises 13 residues. The germline gives CDR1 SGHDT, CDR2 YYEEEE. V was trimmed by 0 bases and J by 12 bases, leaving 10 bases between them. CDR3 DNA: TGTGCCAGCAGCTTGGTCGGGGATTTACCCCTCCACTTT. Translating it yields CASSLVGDLPLHF.

This sequence joins TRBV18 and TRBJ2-7, with D possibly being TRBD2 (5 bases). The CDR3 totals 16 residues. In germline, CDR1 is KGHSH, CDR2 LQKENI. Between the trimmed V and J ends, which lost 3 bases and 5 bases, there was a span of 20 bases. The CDR3 nucleotides read TGTGCCAGCTCACCCTATAACCCTCGGACTGGAAACGAGCAGTACTTC. Its translation: CASSPYNPRTGNEQYF.

The chain uses TRBV19 and TRBJ1-5; D might be TRBD1 (5 bases). The length of the CDR3 is 14 residues. In germline, CDR1 is LNHDA, CDR2 SQIVND (reference sequence). Trimming removed 0 bases at V and 7 bases at J, with 10 bases between. The CDR3 spells CASSIDPGWQPQHF. The DNA for the CDR3 is TGTGCCAGTAGTATAGACCCAGGGTGGCAGCCCCAGCATTTT.